The 9 T cell receptor beta chains below were found in one sample sequenced in a study of shared clonotypes between healthy human individuals. Using immunoSEQ multiplex PCR, the repertoire was profiled, and TCRdb retains in-frame clones only, with some absent. The table lists roughly 2 million clones, 90% to 96% of them singletons. Sequenced material: naive CD4+ T cells sorted from blood. Subset of the sample: CD45RA+ positively selected. These receptors were collected from a man younger than 35 in good health.

This sequence joins TRBV4-1 and TRBJ1-4; 7 positions agree with TRBD1. Germline V gives CDR1 MGHRA, CDR2 YSYEKL. The CDR3 loop spans 16 amino acids. With 2 bases clipped from V and 4 bases from J, the junction kept 7 bases outside the gene matches. In DNA, the CDR3 is TGCGCCAGCAGCCAACCGGACAGGTTCTTTAATGAAAAACTGTTTTTT. Amino acids: CASSQPDRFFNEKLFF.

This sequence joins TRBV27 and TRBJ2-7; 7 positions match TRBD1. The J segment lost 1 base and the V segment lost 6 bases, leaving 9 bases of the junction unmatched. This CDR3 spans 15 amino acids. Germline V CDR1 and CDR2: MNHEY, SMNVEV (reference sequence). This CDR3 is CASRLDRATSYEQYF. DNA for the CDR3: TGTGCCAGCAGGCTAGACAGGGCAACGTCCTACGAGCAGTACTTC.

Concerning this clone: The same CDR3 also results from other DNA sequences found in this sample. The V gene is TRBV18, the J gene TRBJ2-5; D is possibly TRBD1 (6 bases). The CDR3 sequence is 14 residues long. Trimming cost V 4 bases and J 2 bases, with 11 bases left between them. Germline V CDR1 and CDR2: KGHSH, LQKENI. The CDR3 DNA reads TGTGCCAGCTCACTCGGGACACTACAAGAGACCCAGTACTTC. Its translation is CASSLGTLQETQYF.

The chain combines TRBV4-1 with TRBJ2-3; D is ambiguous. Germline CDR1 is MGHRA and CDR2 is YSYEKL. The CDR3 covers 12 residues. Trimming took 3 bases from V and 7 from J, leaving 8 bases between them. DNA for the CDR3: TGCGCCAGCAGCCACGGACCCAATACGCAGTATTTT. Its translation: CASSHGPNTQYF.

V usage is TRBV6-1 and J usage is TRBJ1-1; D is undetermined. V was shortened by 3 bases and J by 0 bases, with 11 bases between the two germline ends. Germline CDR1 reads MNHNS; CDR2 reads SASEGT. CDR3 length: 15 amino acids. The CDR3 DNA follows: TGTGCCAGCAGTGACCCCCCCAGACTGAACACTGAAGCTTTCTTT. Protein product: CASSDPPRLNTEAFF.

This chain uses TRBV6-5 with TRBJ2-5; D gene unclear. CDR1 and CDR2 (germline): MNHEY, SVGAGI. The CDR3 is 16 amino acids. Trimming removed 1 base from V and 2 bases from J, with 14 bases in between. In DNA, the CDR3 is TGTGCCAGCAGTTACTTGGGAATCGGACGGCAAGAGACCCAGTACTTC. Encoded protein: CASSYLGIGRQETQYF.

The chain joins TRBV6-6 to TRBJ2-4, with 12 bases lining up with TRBD2. The junction had 9 bases not matched to a gene; V was cut back by 7 bases and J by 5 bases. The CDR3 extends over 16 amino acids. Germline loops: CDR1 MNHNY, CDR2 SVGAGI (reference sequence). CDR3 coding DNA: TGTGCCAGCACCAGACTAGCGGGGGTGATACAAAACATTCAGTACTTC. Amino acids: CASTRLAGVIQNIQYF.

J is TRBJ2-3 and V is TRBV30, with D possibly matching TRBD2 (5 bases). The germline gives CDR1 GTSNPN, CDR2 SVGIG (reference sequence). The V gene lost 8 bases and the J gene lost 0 bases, with 15 bases spanning the gap. There are 14 residues in the CDR3. CDR3 sequence (DNA): TGTGCCCTGGAGGAAGCGGAGAGCACAGATACGCAGTATTTT. Its translation is CALEEAESTDTQYF.

This clone was seen only once. Other DNA sequences of this sample code for an identical CDR3. The V gene is TRBV6-1, the J gene TRBJ1-1; the D is unclear. The CDR3 extends over 12 amino acids. Between the trimmed V and J ends, which lost 2 bases and 5 bases, there was a span of 6 bases. Germline values: CDR1 MNHNS, CDR2 SASEGT. The CDR3 nucleotides read TGTGCCAGCAGTGAATGGGGTACTGAAGCTTTCTTT. Its protein is CASSEWGTEAFF.